This T cell receptor (beta chain) came from a study of beta chain features in type 1 diabetes. CDR1 is LNHDA and CDR2 is SQIVND in the germline V gene (reference sequence). The CDR3 runs to 17 residues. The V end was cut by 1 base, the J end by 3 bases, with 13 bases between. Study observations and caveats: Among patients with Type 1 diabetes, TCRB CDR3s were moderately but significantly shorter in every one of the four CD4+ subsets.

As for this clone: The antigen remains unidentified.

The authors reverse transcribed all of the isolated RNA, so sequencing captured expressed TCRB transcripts. Some clones are missing from TCRdb's copy, which holds only in-frame ones; the method was immunoSEQ multiplex PCR. The sample lists roughly 730,000 clones, roughly 13% occurring once. This receptor was identified in a man aged 18 to 30 with type 1 diabetes. Sequences were obtained from naive CD4+ T cells from blood. This sequence joins TRBV19 and TRBJ2-6; D may be TRBD1 (5 bases). CDR3 in DNA: TGTGCCAGTAGTATAGCCCTCAGGGTTGGTGGGGCCAACGTCCTGACTTTC. It translates to CASSIALRVGGANVLTF.